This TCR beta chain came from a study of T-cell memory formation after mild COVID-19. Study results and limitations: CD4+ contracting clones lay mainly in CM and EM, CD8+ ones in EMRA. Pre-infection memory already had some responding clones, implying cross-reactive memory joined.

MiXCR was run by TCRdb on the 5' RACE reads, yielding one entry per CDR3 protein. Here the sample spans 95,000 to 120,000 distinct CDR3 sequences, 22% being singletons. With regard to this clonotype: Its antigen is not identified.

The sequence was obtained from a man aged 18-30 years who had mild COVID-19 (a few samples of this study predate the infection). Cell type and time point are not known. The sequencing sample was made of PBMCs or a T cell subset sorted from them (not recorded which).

The CDR3 nucleotides are TGTGCCAGCAGACTATGGGTGGCGGGGGGAACAGATACGCAGTATTTT. Translated, it gives CASRLWVAGGTDTQYF. The chain carries TRBV6-2 or TRBV6-3 and TRBJ2-3; TRBD2 agrees at 8 bases. CDR1 is MNHEY, CDR2 SVGEGT, per germline. The CDR3 totals 16 residues. J lost 3 bases, V lost 6 bases, and 11 bases had no gene match.